One sample yielded the 25 T cell receptor beta chains listed below, sequenced in a study of shared clonotypes between healthy human individuals. Profiling relied on immunoSEQ multiplex PCR, and the TCRdb table lists in-frame clones only, not all of them. The sample has around 2.1 million clones; about 94% are singletons. The specimen sequenced was naive CD4+ T cells sorted from blood. Subset denoted: CD45RA+ positively selected. These receptors all stem from a man in his late teens or twenties in good health.

This clone was counted a single time. CDR3 region: CASSLDASTGNTIYF. The CDR3 DNA reads TGCGCCAGCAGCTTGGACGCGAGTACTGGAAACACCATATATTTT. The chain combines TRBV5-1 with TRBJ1-3; D unresolved. V was trimmed by 0 bases and J by 2 bases, leaving 9 bases between them. This CDR3 spans 15 amino acids. Germline V gene sequence: CDR1 SGHRS, CDR2 YFSETQ.

About this clone itself: Other DNA sequences of this sample code for an identical CDR3. The chain joins TRBV28 to TRBJ2-7; no clear D gene. The CDR3 consists of 11 residues. Germline-derived CDR1 and CDR2 are MDHEN and SYDVKM. Trimming removed 4 bases from V and 2 bases from J, with 3 bases in between. Here the CDR3 reads CASSSTYEQYF. CDR3 DNA sequence: TGTGCCAGCAGTTCTACCTACGAGCAGTACTTC.

The chain recombines TRBV5-1 with TRBJ2-7; 8 bases align to TRBD2. The germline V gene encodes CDR1 SGHRS and CDR2 YFSETQ. The CDR3 extends over 17 amino acids. V trimming: 2 bases; J trimming: 0 bases; junction bases outside the gene matches: 10. CDR3 sequence: CASSFRPAGGLSYEQYF. The CDR3 nucleotides read TGCGCCAGCAGCTTTCGTCCTGCGGGGGGCCTCTCCTACGAGCAGTACTTC.

The chain recombines TRBV2 with TRBJ2-3; no reliable D call. This CDR3 is built from 15 residues. The germline V and J ends were trimmed by 7 bases and 0 bases, with 14 bases remaining between them. Germline V CDR1 and CDR2: SNHLY, FYNNEI. The CDR3 protein is CASISTSASTDTQYF. The CDR3 region has the DNA TGTGCCAGCATCAGTACGTCCGCTAGCACAGATACGCAGTATTTT.

V is TRBV30 and J is TRBJ2-7, with 11 bases matching TRBD1. This CDR3 is 14 amino acids long. Looked up from germline, CDR1 is GTSNPN and CDR2 is SVGIG (reference sequence). Unmatched junction bases numbered 4, after V lost 2 bases and J lost 4 bases. CDR3 residues: CAWSRTGGGYEQYF. CDR3 DNA sequence: TGTGCCTGGAGTAGGACAGGGGGCGGTTACGAGCAGTACTTC.

The chain combines TRBV7-6 with TRBJ1-1; possible D gene TRBD1, 6 bases. Trimming stripped 5 bases from V and 1 base from J, with 11 bases between. Germline lookup yields CDR1 SGHVS and CDR2 FNYEAQ. CDR3 length equals 14 residues. For the CDR3, the DNA is TGTGCCAGCAGCCTCGGACAGCAGAACACTGAAGCTTTCTTT. The encoded protein is CASSLGQQNTEAFF.

V usage is TRBV2 and J usage is TRBJ2-7; tentative D call: TRBD1 (6 bases). In germline, CDR1 is SNHLY, CDR2 FYNNEI. The length of the CDR3 is 13 residues. Trimming shortened V by 8 bases and J by 2 bases, and 13 bases separated the two germline ends. The CDR3 is CASVWTVPYEQYF. CDR3 bases: TGTGCCAGCGTCTGGACAGTCCCCTACGAGCAGTACTTC.

Only a few counts were recorded for this clone. Other DNA variants within this sample encode the same CDR3. This sequence joins TRBV19 and TRBJ2-7; 9 nucleotides match TRBD1. This CDR3 has 14 residues. The germline gives CDR1 LNHDA, CDR2 SQIVND (reference sequence). Unmatched junction bases numbered 2, after V lost 3 bases and J lost 2 bases. The CDR3 is CASSMGQGPYEQYF. For the CDR3, the DNA is TGTGCCAGTAGTATGGGACAGGGCCCCTACGAGCAGTACTTC.

The V gene is TRBV5-4, the J gene TRBJ2-3; D unresolved. The CDR3 is 13 residues long. The germline gives CDR1 SGHNT, CDR2 YYREEE (reference sequence). V lost 5 bases and J 0 bases, leaving 7 bases between the germline ends. CDR3 in DNA: TGTGCCAGCAGGTACTCAAGCACAGATACGCAGTATTTT. This translates into CASRYSSTDTQYF.

The chain joins TRBV5-1 to TRBJ1-3; D is perhaps TRBD1 (5 bases). Germline V CDR1 and CDR2: SGHRS, YFSETQ. There are 15 residues in the CDR3. V was cut by 5 bases and J by 7 bases, with 19 bases left in between. Written as DNA, the CDR3 is TGCGCCAGCAGTTTGACCGGGGGATCCATTAACACCATATATTTT. It translates to CASSLTGGSINTIYF.

This chain connects TRBV28 to TRBJ2-3; 11 nucleotides align to TRBD2. With V trimmed by 9 bases and J by 2 bases, 13 bases remained unmatched. In germline, CDR1 is MDHEN, CDR2 SYDVKM. The CDR3 is made up of 17 amino acids. CDR3 amino acids: CASCQYSGGATTDTQYF. The CDR3 DNA reads as TGTGCCAGTTGTCAGTATAGCGGGGGGGCTACCACAGATACGCAGTATTTT.

The chain joins TRBV10-3 to TRBJ2-1; the D is unclear. V was trimmed by 4 bases and J by 9 bases, leaving 10 bases between them. The CDR3 sequence is 12 residues long. CDR1 and CDR2 from the germline V gene are ENHRY and SYGVKD. The CDR3 reads CAISAAPIEQFF. CDR3 DNA sequence: TGTGCCATCAGTGCCGCGCCCATTGAGCAGTTCTTC.

The rearrangement joins TRBV25-1 to TRBJ1-1, with 8 bases lining up with TRBD1. J gave up 4 bases and V 6 bases, and 7 bases lay outside the gene matches. Germline V lookup: CDR1 MGHDK, CDR2 SYGVNS. CDR3 length: 14 residues. The CDR3 loop is CASRQTGAGTEAFF. In nucleotides, the CDR3 is TGTGCCAGCAGACAGACAGGGGCGGGCACTGAAGCTTTCTTT.

The rearrangement joins TRBV5-5 to TRBJ1-5; D ambiguous. This CDR3 has 14 amino acids. V shed 0 bases and J shed 6 bases, with 10 bases lying between them. Germline CDR1 reads SGHKS; CDR2 reads YYEKEE (reference sequence). CDR3 in DNA: TGTGCCAGCAGCTTGGCACCCCGGGGTCAGCCCCAGCATTTT. Protein product: CASSLAPRGQPQHF.

This clone occurred once. V gene TRBV4-1 combines with J gene TRBJ1-6; 8 bases fit TRBD1. The CDR3 is 16 residues long. CDR1 MGHRA and CDR2 YSYEKL come from the germline V gene. V trimming: 0 bases; J trimming: 10 bases; junction bases outside the gene matches: 8. CDR3 residues: CASSQDLAGGNSPLHF. For the CDR3, the DNA is TGCGCCAGCAGCCAAGATTTAGCAGGGGGCAACTCACCCCTCCACTTT.

The chain uses TRBV5-1 and TRBJ1-1; possibly TRBD1 for D (6 bases). V lost 4 bases and J lost 6, with 13 bases in between. Germline V CDR1 and CDR2: SGHRS, YFSETQ. The CDR3 length is 13 residues. CDR3 DNA: TGCGCCAGCAGCCCCCAGGGGTTCGCTGAAGCTTTCTTT. Its protein is CASSPQGFAEAFF.

The J gene is TRBJ2-5, the V gene TRBV2; D remains unclear. Per the germline V gene, CDR1 is SNHLY and CDR2 is FYNNEI. V was pared by 0 bases and J by 7 bases, with 6 bases between. This CDR3 has 12 residues. The CDR3 DNA reads TGTGCCAGCAGTGAAGCTCAGGTGACCCAGTACTTC. Its translation: CASSEAQVTQYF.

A few counts support this clone. Within the sample, other DNA sequences also encode this same CDR3. This chain joins TRBV30 and TRBJ1-5; 8 positions agree with TRBD1. This CDR3 contains 13 residues. Germline lookup yields CDR1 GTSNPN and CDR2 SVGIG (reference sequence). V shed 2 bases, J shed 6 bases, and the junction held 3 bases outside the gene matches. DNA of the CDR3: TGTGCCTGGAGTCAGGGGGCCGGTCAGCCCCAGCATTTT. It yields the protein CAWSQGAGQPQHF.

On this clone itself: Other nucleotide sequences in the sample specify the same CDR3. The V gene is TRBV5-1, the J gene TRBJ2-7, with TRBD1 identical over 7 bases. There are 15 residues in the CDR3. The germline CDR1 and CDR2 sequences are SGHRS and YFSETQ. Trimming at V came to 4 bases and at J to 0 bases, leaving 7 bases not matched to a gene. The CDR3, as DNA: TGCGCCAGCAGCCTGGGACAGCAGAGCTCCTACGAGCAGTACTTC. It specifies CASSLGQQSSYEQYF.

This CDR3 reads CASSEGTATNYGYTF. The CDR3 DNA sequence: TGTGCCAGCAGTGAAGGGACCGCCACTAACTATGGCTACACCTTC. This chain uses TRBV6-1 with TRBJ1-2, with D uncertain. CDR1 and CDR2 (germline): MNHNS, SASEGT. Trimming took off 1 base at V and 0 bases at J, with 9 bases between the two ends. The CDR3 length is 15 residues.

V is TRBV6-6 and J is TRBJ1-3; perhaps TRBD1 as D (5 bases). Per germline, CDR1 MNHNY and CDR2 SVGAGI (reference sequence). The CDR3 is 16 residues long. V shed 2 bases and J shed 3 bases, with 14 bases lying between them. CDR3 in amino acids: CASSYGASGVGNTIYF. CDR3 nucleotide sequence: TGTGCCAGCAGTTACGGGGCGAGTGGAGTTGGAAACACCATATATTTT.

The CDR3: CASSVGGLAGVIGELFF. The CDR3 DNA reads TGTGCCAGCAGCGTAGGGGGACTAGCGGGAGTAATCGGGGAGCTGTTTTTT. This chain joins TRBV9 and TRBJ2-2; 14 bases are a match to TRBD2. CDR3 length equals 17 residues. Per germline, CDR1 SGDLS and CDR2 YYNGEE. J lost 7 bases, V lost 0 bases, and 5 bases had no gene match.

The chain links TRBV30 to TRBJ2-7; maybe TRBD1 (8 bases). V dropped 3 bases and J dropped 1 base, with 16 bases sitting between them. Germline V lookup: CDR1 GTSNPN, CDR2 SVGIG (reference sequence). The length of the CDR3 is 15 residues. The CDR3 region is CAWSPQGGTSYEQYF. The CDR3 DNA sequence: TGTGCCTGGAGCCCACAGGGGGGGACTTCCTACGAGCAGTACTTC.

The chain carries TRBV30 and TRBJ2-1, with TRBD2 matching over 7 bases. Germline CDR1 reads GTSNPN; CDR2 reads SVGIG (reference sequence). There are 11 residues in the CDR3. V lost 5 bases to trimming and J lost 7 bases; unmatched junction nucleotides: 2. The CDR3 protein is CAWGRENEQFF. The CDR3 nucleotides read TGTGCCTGGGGGCGGGAGAATGAGCAGTTCTTC.

This chain joins TRBV30 and TRBJ1-2; D not resolved. This CDR3 has 14 residues. V was pared by 2 bases and J by 1 base, with 11 bases between. Germline CDR1 reads GTSNPN; CDR2 reads SVGIG (reference sequence). The CDR3 DNA sequence: TGTGCCTGGAGTTTCATCGGAAGTAACTATGGCTACACCTTC. Protein product: CAWSFIGSNYGYTF.